The 16 T cell receptor beta chains given below trace back to one sample, sequenced in a study of metastatic and nonmetastatic thyroid tumors. MiXCR re-clonotyped the PCR reads for TCRdb. The table lists about 59,000 clones, roughly 15% of them singletons. There were no patients who had received any treatment before thyroid surgery. The sample consisted of blood. The receptor set was obtained from a male donor with papillary thyroid cancer or a benign thyroid nodule (not recorded which). Some clones in this sample may be carry-over from other donors' samples.

In this sample, this clone turned up many times. Sequence at one end of the junction differs from germline and may be a read error. J is TRBJ2-1 and V is TRBV6-4; no firm D call. There are 11 residues in the CDR3. Per germline, CDR1 MRHNA and CDR2 SNTAGT. The DNA for the CDR3 is TGTGCCAGCAGTGACGGGTCCGAGCAGCTCTTC. It encodes CASSDGSEQLF.

This clone was seen many times. V gene TRBV28 combines with J gene TRBJ2-7, with D tentatively TRBD1 or TRBD2 (6 bases each). Germline assignment: CDR1 MDHEN and CDR2 SYDVKM. The CDR3 covers 16 residues. The germline V and J ends were trimmed by 2 bases and 4 bases, with 18 bases remaining between them. The CDR3 region is CASSLTSGAGLYEQYF. The CDR3 DNA is TGTGCCAGCAGTTTAACTTCGGGGGCGGGGTTATACGAGCAGTACTTC.

This clone was observed at least ten times. The rearrangement joins TRBV6-1 to TRBJ2-3, with D maybe TRBD1 (5 bases). Germline values: CDR1 MNHNS, CDR2 SASEGT. V dropped 4 bases and J dropped 6 bases, with 11 bases sitting between them. The length of the CDR3 is 13 residues. DNA for the CDR3: TGTGCCAGCAGTGTGCGGACATGGGATACGCAGTATTTT. Protein sequence: CASSVRTWDTQYF.

This clone appeared a few times. A much larger clone is a single base away; this may be a read error. The chain employs TRBV29-1 and TRBJ2-2; either TRBD1 or TRBD2 may fit D (7 bases each). Germline CDR1 reads SQVTM; CDR2 reads ANQGSEA. This CDR3 has 16 residues. CDR3 residues: CSVEGGETGTTGELLF. As DNA, the CDR3 is TGCAGCGTTGAAGGAGGTGAGACAGGGACTACCGGGGAGCTGCTTTTT.

The rearrangement uses TRBV30 and TRBJ2-7; 8 bases fit TRBD1. The CDR3 runs 11 residues. V dropped 5 bases and J dropped 6; count of bases not matched to a gene: 3. Germline-derived CDR1 and CDR2 are GTSNPN and SVGIG (reference sequence). The CDR3 nucleotides are TGTGCCTGGCGGACAGGGATCGAGCAGTACTTC. The encoded protein is CAWRTGIEQYF.

This clone was observed many times. The chain has TRBV28 and TRBJ2-3, with TRBD2 matching 8 bases. The germline V gene has CDR1 MDHEN and CDR2 SYDVKM. The V gene end was trimmed by 4 bases and the J gene end by 6 bases; junction bases not matched to a gene: 9. This CDR3 has 15 amino acids. This CDR3 is CASSSGGGTTDTQYF. The DNA of the CDR3 is TGTGCCAGCAGTTCGGGCGGGGGGACCACCGATACGCAGTATTTT.

The chain carries TRBV29-1 and TRBJ1-1; TRBD1 is a possible D gene (5 bases). The CDR3 extends over 15 amino acids. Trimming left V 1 base short and J 1 base short, with 13 bases between. CDR1 is SQVTM and CDR2 is ANQGSEA in the germline V gene. The CDR3, as DNA: TGCAGCGTTGAAGGGACATACCCTTGGAACACTGAAGCTTTCTTT. It translates to CSVEGTYPWNTEAFF.

The V gene is TRBV6-1, the J gene TRBJ2-6; D call uncertain. V lost 1 base and J lost 1, with 5 bases in between. CDR3 length: 15 residues. From germline, CDR1 is MNHNS and CDR2 SASEGT. This CDR3 is CASSEGGSGANVLTF. CDR3 bases: TGTGCCAGCAGTGAAGGGGGATCTGGGGCCAACGTCCTGACTTTC.

In this sample, this clone turned up many times. The same CDR3 can be traced to other DNA sequences in this sample. This chain joins TRBV19 and TRBJ1-5; 7 bases align to TRBD1. The CDR3 consists of 15 residues. The V gene's germline CDR1 is LNHDA and CDR2 SQIVND (reference sequence). V lost 5 bases to trimming and J lost 1 base; unmatched junction nucleotides: 5. The CDR3 here is CASSRRQGSNQPQHF. The CDR3 nucleotides read TGTGCCAGTAGTCGAAGACAGGGAAGCAATCAGCCCCAGCATTTT.

The table lists this clone with many counts. In DNA form, the CDR3 reads TGCGCCAGCAGCTTCACAGGGGATCGTGGCTACGAGCAGTACTTC. It encodes CASSFTGDRGYEQYF. The rearrangement uses TRBV5-1 and TRBJ2-7; 7 bases align to TRBD1. Losses at the gene ends were 2 bases for V and 3 bases for J; bases not matched to a gene: 8. CDR3 length: 15 residues. Germline assignment: CDR1 SGHRS and CDR2 YFSETQ. The complete variable domain, with remaining parts taken from reference TRBV5-1 and TRBJ2-7, reads KAGVTQTPRYLIKTRGQQVTLSCSPISGHRSVSWYQQTPGQGLQFLFEYFSETQRNKGNFPGRFSGRQFSNSRSEMNVSTLELGDSALYLCASSFTGDRGYEQYFGPGTRLTVT.

V and J are TRBV19 and TRBJ1-2; 7 bases line up with TRBD1. This CDR3 has 16 amino acids. V shed 7 bases, J shed 4 bases, and the junction held 15 bases outside the gene matches. Germline V gene lookup returns CDR1 LNHDA and CDR2 SQIVND (reference sequence). The CDR3 protein is CASIIYRGFKTYGYTF. The CDR3 DNA is TGTGCCAGTATCATATACAGGGGTTTTAAGACCTATGGCTACACCTTC.

This clone occurred many times. The chain recombines TRBV20-1 with TRBJ1-1; weak D call: TRBD1 (6 bases). This CDR3 contains 18 residues. V was pared by 4 bases and J by 1 base, with 25 bases between. CDR1 is DFQATT and CDR2 is SNEGSKA in the germline V gene (reference sequence). CDR3 sequence reads: CSAKGGLGGPEGNTEAFF. The CDR3 DNA reads as TGCAGTGCTAAAGGGGGACTAGGGGGACCCGAGGGGAACACTGAAGCTTTCTTT.

This clone has a count of ten or more. The rearrangement links TRBV28 to TRBJ2-1, with a tentative D call TRBD1 (6 bases). The germline V gene has CDR1 MDHEN and CDR2 SYDVKM. This CDR3 comprises 13 residues. Trimming left V 5 bases short and J 9 bases short, with 14 bases between. The CDR3 reads CASSVLGAFEQFF. CDR3 DNA sequence: TGTGCCAGCAGTGTGCTGGGGGCGTTTGAGCAGTTCTTC. Filled out from reference TRBV28 and TRBJ2-1, the complete variable domain reads DVKVTQSSRYLVKRTGEKVFLECVQDMDHENMFWYRQDPGLGLRLIYFSYDVKMKEKGDIPEGYSVSREKKERFSLILESASTNQTSMYLCASSVLGAFEQFFGPGTRLTVL.

This clone was counted at least ten times. The chain carries TRBV20-1 and TRBJ1-4; D not resolved. Trimming shortened V by 4 bases and J by 2 bases, and 14 bases separated the two germline ends. The length of the CDR3 is 15 residues. Germline CDR1 reads DFQATT; CDR2 reads SNEGSKA (reference sequence). The CDR3 sequence: CSANPLGLTNEKLFF. The CDR3 nucleotides read TGCAGTGCTAACCCGCTCGGGTTGACTAATGAAAAACTGTTTTTT.

This clone was found many times. The chain joins TRBV11-2 to TRBJ1-2, with D perhaps TRBD1 (5 bases). Germline loops: CDR1 SGHAT, CDR2 FQNNGV. V was pared by 7 bases and J by 4 bases, with 13 bases between. The CDR3 runs to 13 residues. CDR3 bases: TGTGCCAGCACCGAGTGGGGGTCCTATGGCTACACCTTC. Its protein is CASTEWGSYGYTF. The whole variable domain, filled in from reference TRBV11-2 and TRBJ1-2, reads EAGVAQSPRYKIIEKRQSVAFWCNPISGHATLYWYQQILGQGPKLLIQFQNNGVVDDSQLPKDRFSAERLKGVDSTLKIQPAKLEDSAVYLCASTEWGSYGYTFGSGTRLTVV.

This clone has at least ten counts. A junction end diverges from the germline sequence, so it may reflect a read error. This rearrangement joins TRBV7-7 to TRBJ2-2, with no clear D. Germline assignment: CDR1 SSHAT and CDR2 FNYEAQ (reference sequence). The CDR3 spans 13 residues. CDR3 region: CASSRMVAGELFF. The CDR3 DNA follows: TGTGCTAGCAGCCGGATGGTTGCCGGGGAGCTGTTTTTT.